The clone carrying this T cell receptor beta chain has only a few counts. Antigen unknown. After removal of 5 bases from V and 5 bases from J, the junction contained 9 bases not matched to a gene. CDR3 size: 14 residues. Germline CDR1 and CDR2: SGHNT and YYREEE (reference sequence). This sample is drawn from a study of cytomegalovirus exposure and HLA in healthy donors. Study background: Of the donors genotyped, approximately 430 in all, 65% to 90% fell in the Caucasian-associated ancestry cluster.

Study-level results: Reports described diagnosis of cytomegalovirus status by the classifier as highly specific and sensitive. A link between a missense DCLRE1C variant and TCR beta V- and J-gene trimming emerged from a later analysis. It emerged from a later analysis that several of the most significant clusters appeared to be linked to common viral pathogens.

It was with 60 Vbeta and 13 Jbeta primers that the PCR ran. Assay used: immunoSEQ multiplex PCR; TCRdb lists only in-frame clones, some missing. The sample carries approximately 74,000 clones, approximately 78% recorded once. The receptor was isolated from a man aged 35 to 55 in good health and CMV-seronegative. This chain links TRBV5-4 with TRBJ1-2; TRBD1 matches at 7 bases. The sample taken for sequencing was PBMCs. CDR3 loop: CASRMETGQYGYTF. For the CDR3, the DNA is TGTGCCAGCAGAATGGAGACAGGGCAGTATGGCTACACCTTC.